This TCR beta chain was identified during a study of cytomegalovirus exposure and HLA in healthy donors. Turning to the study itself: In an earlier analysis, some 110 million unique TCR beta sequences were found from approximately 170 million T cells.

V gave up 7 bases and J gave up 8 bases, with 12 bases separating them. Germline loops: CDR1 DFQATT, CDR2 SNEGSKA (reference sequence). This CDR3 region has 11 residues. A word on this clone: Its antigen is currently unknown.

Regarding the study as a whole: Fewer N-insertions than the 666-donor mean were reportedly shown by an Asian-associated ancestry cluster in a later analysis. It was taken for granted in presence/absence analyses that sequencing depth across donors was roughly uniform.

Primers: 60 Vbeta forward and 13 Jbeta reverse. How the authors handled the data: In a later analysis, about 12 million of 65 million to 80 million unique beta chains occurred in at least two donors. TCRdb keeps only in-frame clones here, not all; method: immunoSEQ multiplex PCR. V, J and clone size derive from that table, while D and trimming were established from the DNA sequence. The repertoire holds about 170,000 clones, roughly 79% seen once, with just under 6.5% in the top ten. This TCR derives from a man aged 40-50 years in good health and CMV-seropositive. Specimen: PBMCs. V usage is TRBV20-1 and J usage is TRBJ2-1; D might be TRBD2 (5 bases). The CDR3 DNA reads TGCAGTGTCTTCCGCGGGTATGAGCAGTTCTTC. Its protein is CSVFRGYEQFF.